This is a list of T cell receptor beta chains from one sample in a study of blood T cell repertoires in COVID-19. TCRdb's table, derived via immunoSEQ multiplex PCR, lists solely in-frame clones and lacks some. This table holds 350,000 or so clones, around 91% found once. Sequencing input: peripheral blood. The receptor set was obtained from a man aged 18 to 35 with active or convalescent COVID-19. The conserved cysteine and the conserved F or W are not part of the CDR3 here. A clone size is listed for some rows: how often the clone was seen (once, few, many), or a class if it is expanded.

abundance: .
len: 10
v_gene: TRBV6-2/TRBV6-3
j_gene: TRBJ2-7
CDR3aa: ASSFQGYEQY

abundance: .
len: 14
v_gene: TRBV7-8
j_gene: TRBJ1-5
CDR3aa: ASSGRPGTGDQPQH

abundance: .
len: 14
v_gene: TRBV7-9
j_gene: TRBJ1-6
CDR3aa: ASSLSADSPDSPLH

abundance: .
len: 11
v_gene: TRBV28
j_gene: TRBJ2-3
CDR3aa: ASSATGTDTQY

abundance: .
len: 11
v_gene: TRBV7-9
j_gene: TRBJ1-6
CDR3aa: ASSPDSYSPLH

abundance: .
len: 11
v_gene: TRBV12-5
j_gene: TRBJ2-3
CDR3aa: ASGSWDRDTQY

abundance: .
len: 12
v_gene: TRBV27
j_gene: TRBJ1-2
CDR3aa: ASSITGADYGYT

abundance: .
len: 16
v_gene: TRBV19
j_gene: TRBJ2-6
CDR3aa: ASSLGTKISSGANVLT

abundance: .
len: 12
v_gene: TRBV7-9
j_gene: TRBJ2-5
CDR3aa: ASSTVGGQETQY

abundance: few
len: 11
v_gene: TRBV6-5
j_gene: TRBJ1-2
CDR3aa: ASSPGHTYGYT

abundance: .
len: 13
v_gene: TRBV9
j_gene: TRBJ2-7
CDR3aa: ASSASGSSSYEQY

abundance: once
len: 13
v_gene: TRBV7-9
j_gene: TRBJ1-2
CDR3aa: AIMSAGGQMNGYT

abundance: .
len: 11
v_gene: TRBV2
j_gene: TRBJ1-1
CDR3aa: ASRVLGGTEAF

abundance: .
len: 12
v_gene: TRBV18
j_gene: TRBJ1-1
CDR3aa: ASSPDRKNTEAF

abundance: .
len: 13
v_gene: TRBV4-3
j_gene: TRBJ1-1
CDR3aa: ASSQEGTAHTEAF

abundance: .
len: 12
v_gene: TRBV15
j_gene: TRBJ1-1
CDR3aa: ATSREGQHTEAF

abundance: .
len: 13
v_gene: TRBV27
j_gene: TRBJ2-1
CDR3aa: ASSVAGGIYNEQF

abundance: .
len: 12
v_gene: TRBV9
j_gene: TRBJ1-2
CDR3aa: ASSVGGGTFGYT

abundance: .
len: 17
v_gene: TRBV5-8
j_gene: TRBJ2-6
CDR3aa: ASSLRGDRASSGANVLT

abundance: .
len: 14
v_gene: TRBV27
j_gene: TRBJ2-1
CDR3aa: ASSPVPGLAYNEQF

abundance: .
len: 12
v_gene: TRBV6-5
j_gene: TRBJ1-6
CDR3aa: ASWGRAVNSPLH

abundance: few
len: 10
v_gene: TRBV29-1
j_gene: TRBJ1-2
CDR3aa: SVVLSDYGYT

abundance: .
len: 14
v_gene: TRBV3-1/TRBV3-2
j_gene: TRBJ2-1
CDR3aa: ASSRPGLGFTNEQF

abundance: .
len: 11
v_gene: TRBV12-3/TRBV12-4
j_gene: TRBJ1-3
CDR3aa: ASSQSRGNTIY

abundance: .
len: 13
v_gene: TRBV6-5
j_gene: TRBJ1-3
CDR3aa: ASSYSTGAGNTIY

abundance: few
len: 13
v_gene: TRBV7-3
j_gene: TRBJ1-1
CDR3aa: ASSPEGDVYAEAF

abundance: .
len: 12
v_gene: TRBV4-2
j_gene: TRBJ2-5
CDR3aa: ASSLAGDSETQY

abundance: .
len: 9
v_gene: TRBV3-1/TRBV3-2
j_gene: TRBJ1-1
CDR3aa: ASSHRDGAF

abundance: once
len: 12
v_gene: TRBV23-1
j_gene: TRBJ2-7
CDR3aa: ASSQSGVPTGQY

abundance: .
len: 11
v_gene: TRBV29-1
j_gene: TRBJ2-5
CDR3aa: SVESSLQETQY